Below, 25 T cell receptor beta chains from the same sample are listed, as sequenced in a study of cytomegalovirus exposure and HLA in healthy donors. Produced via immunoSEQ multiplex PCR; TCRdb's table is partial and in-frame only. This table has over 90,000 clones, about 94% appearing once. Sequenced input: PBMCs. The receptor source for this set is a woman between 18 and 29 years old in good health and CMV-seronegative.

The V gene is TRBV6-1, the J gene TRBJ1-2; D possibly corresponds to TRBD1 (6 bases). CDR3 size: 15 residues. Looked up from germline, CDR1 is MNHNS and CDR2 is SASEGT. V gave up 8 bases and J gave up 7 bases, with 23 bases separating them. The CDR3 DNA is TGTGCCAGCCCCCGGGGGGTGCAGGGGTTAGCTGGCTACACCTTC. Protein sequence: CASPRGVQGLAGYTF.

V usage is TRBV12-5 and J usage is TRBJ2-1; D is uncertain. The CDR3 runs to 13 residues. Germline V lookup: CDR1 LGHNT, CDR2 FRNRAP. Trimming left V 3 bases short and J 7 bases short, with 10 bases between. CDR3 protein: CASGFGAVNEQFF. The CDR3 DNA follows: TGTGCTAGTGGTTTTGGAGCTGTAAATGAGCAGTTCTTC.

This clone has just one count. The rearrangement joins TRBV11-3 to TRBJ2-5, with 7 positions matching TRBD1. The CDR3 totals 16 residues. V was clipped by 1 base and J by 2 bases; unmatched bases: 7. Germline V gene lookup returns CDR1 SGHNT and CDR2 YENEEA. CDR3 bases: TGTGCCAGCAGCTTAGGAGAAGGGGGCCTGCAAGAGACCCAGTACTTC. Protein: CASSLGEGGLQETQYF.

CDR3 in amino acids: CASSFLETQYF. CDR3 DNA sequence: TGTGCCAGCAGTTTTCTAGAGACCCAGTACTTC. This chain joins TRBV28 and TRBJ2-5; no firm D call. The germline V gene encodes CDR1 MDHEN and CDR2 SYDVKM. Trimming cost V 3 bases and J 4 bases, with 3 bases left between them. The CDR3 contains 11 residues.

The chain couples TRBV18 to TRBJ2-1; TRBD2 aligns across 7 bases. The V segment lost 4 bases and the J segment 5 bases; nucleotides outside the gene matches: 8. CDR1 and CDR2 (germline): KGHSH, LQKENI. This CDR3 has 15 amino acids. The CDR3 loop reads CASSRREGPNNEQFF. The CDR3, as DNA: TGTGCCAGCTCACGGAGGGAGGGCCCGAACAATGAGCAGTTCTTC.

The chain employs TRBV5-1 and TRBJ2-3; D is possibly TRBD1 (6 bases). V lost 7 bases to trimming and J lost 1 base, with 16 bases between them. Per the germline V gene, CDR1 is SGHRS and CDR2 is YFSETQ. CDR3 length equals 15 residues. The CDR3 bases are TGCGCCAGCGGAAGGGGACACACCGGCACAGATACGCAGTATTTT. Translation: CASGRGHTGTDTQYF.

J is TRBJ1-1 and V is TRBV5-1, with D maybe TRBD1 (5 bases). The CDR3 runs to 12 residues. V lost 3 bases to trimming and J lost 8 bases, with 11 bases between them. Germline assignment: CDR1 SGHRS and CDR2 YFSETQ. The CDR3 DNA is TGCGCCAGCAGCTCGACAGCGTCAGAAGCTTTCTTT. Amino acid sequence: CASSSTASEAFF. Full variable domain (remainder filled in from reference TRBV5-1 and TRBJ1-1): KAGVTQTPRYLIKTRGQQVTLSCSPISGHRSVSWYQQTPGQGLQFLFEYFSETQRNKGNFPGRFSGRQFSNSRSEMNVSTLELGDSALYLCASSSTASEAFFGQGTRLTVV.

This chain joins TRBV11-3 and TRBJ2-4; D may be TRBD2 (6 bases). CDR1 and CDR2 from the germline V gene are SGHNT and YENEEA. Trimming took off 5 bases at V and 1 base at J, with 18 bases between the two ends. The CDR3 has 17 amino acids. CDR3 region: CASSMGLYSQAKNIQYF. CDR3 nucleotide sequence: TGTGCCAGCAGCATGGGACTTTATAGCCAGGCCAAAAACATTCAGTACTTC.

This clone has only one observation. The chain couples TRBV21-1 to TRBJ2-7; TRBD2 is taken as the D call from the table, unchecked against the DNA. TRBV21-1 is listed as a pseudogene. This CDR3 is built from 15 residues. The CDR3 sequence is CASRPSSGSPYEQYF. The CDR3 DNA is TGTGCCAGTAGACCTTCTAGCGGGAGCCCCTACGAGCAGTACTTC.

The V call is TRBV6-5, the J call TRBJ2-7, with 7 bases identical to TRBD1. Trimming took 6 bases from V and 5 from J; bases not matched to a gene: 13. The CDR3 consists of 15 residues. CDR1 MNHEY and CDR2 SVGAGI come from the germline V gene. The CDR3 DNA reads as TGTGCCAGCAGGCGGCCGGAAGGGACAGAAAACGAGCAGTACTTC. It codes for CASRRPEGTENEQYF.

The chain links TRBV19 to TRBJ1-3; 8 nucleotides match TRBD1. The CDR3 has 14 residues. The germline V gene encodes CDR1 LNHDA and CDR2 SQIVND (reference sequence). With 3 bases clipped from V and 2 bases from J, the junction kept 0 bases outside the gene matches. The CDR3 bases are TGTGCCAGTAGTATGACAGGGGCTGGAAACACCATATATTTT. Its translation is CASSMTGAGNTIYF.

The V gene is TRBV30, the J gene TRBJ2-2, with 10 bases fitting TRBD1. CDR3 length: 15 residues. Trimming at V came to 5 bases and at J to 4 bases, leaving 7 bases not matched to a gene. Per germline, CDR1 GTSNPN and CDR2 SVGIG (reference sequence). CDR3 in DNA: TGTGCCTGGGACAGGGGGCTAGCGGGCACCGGGGAGCTGTTTTTT. Amino acids: CAWDRGLAGTGELFF.

V usage is TRBV19 and J usage is TRBJ2-7, with D perhaps TRBD2 (5 bases). CDR1 and CDR2 (germline): LNHDA, SQIVND (reference sequence). V was clipped by 1 base and J by 2 bases, with 12 bases between them. This CDR3 comprises 15 residues. This CDR3 reads CASSIGHAGPYEQYF. The CDR3 nucleotides are TGTGCCAGTAGTATAGGGCATGCGGGCCCCTACGAGCAGTACTTC.

The chain uses TRBV13 and TRBJ1-1; D gene unclear. In germline, CDR1 is PRHDT, CDR2 FYEKMQ (reference sequence). The ends were cut back, 1 base at V and 1 base at J, with 4 bases in the middle. The CDR3 contains 13 residues. The CDR3 DNA is TGTGCCAGCAGCTTAGCACAGAACACTGAAGCTTTCTTT. This encodes CASSLAQNTEAFF.

This chain joins TRBV13 and TRBJ2-7; 9 nucleotides match TRBD2. Germline CDR1 reads PRHDT; CDR2 reads FYEKMQ (reference sequence). J lost 10 bases, V lost 1 base, and 5 bases had no gene match. This CDR3 spans 13 amino acids. The CDR3 DNA reads TGTGCCAGCAGCTTAGCCCTAGCGGGGAAACAGTACTTC. Translated: CASSLALAGKQYF.

J is TRBJ1-3 and V is TRBV4-3; no firm D call. Trimming removed 1 base at V and 2 bases at J, with 6 bases between. The CDR3 runs 14 residues. Germline lookup yields CDR1 LGHNA and CDR2 YSLEER. The CDR3 is CASSQVVAGNTIYF. Here the CDR3 DNA reads TGCGCCAGCAGCCAAGTAGTGGCTGGAAACACCATATATTTT.

The chain is built from TRBV10-2 and TRBJ1-1, with a tentative D call TRBD1 (6 bases). The V end lost 3 bases, the J end lost 3 bases, and 11 bases lay between the germline ends. Looked up from germline, CDR1 is WSHSY and CDR2 is SAAADI. The CDR3 sequence is 14 residues long. CDR3 nucleotide sequence: TGCGCCAGCAGTGAACCGGGACATTACACTGAAGCTTTCTTT. Translated, it gives CASSEPGHYTEAFF.

The genes are TRBV4-3 and TRBJ2-7; 8 bases map to TRBD1. V dropped 3 bases and J dropped 0; count of bases not matched to a gene: 4. The germline gives CDR1 LGHNA, CDR2 YSLEER. This CDR3 spans 15 amino acids. This chain's CDR3 is CASSQGQASSYEQYF. CDR3 DNA sequence: TGCGCCAGCAGCCAGGGACAGGCGAGCTCCTACGAGCAGTACTTC.

The chain recombines TRBV4-1 with TRBJ2-7; 9 bases align to TRBD1. J gave up 5 bases and V 3 bases, and 8 bases lay outside the gene matches. The germline V gene encodes CDR1 MGHRA and CDR2 YSYEKL. The CDR3 runs to 15 residues. For the CDR3, the DNA is TGCGCCAGCAGCCACCGGACAGGGGTTGAGGACGAGCAGTACTTC. It encodes CASSHRTGVEDEQYF.

The chain employs TRBV5-4 and TRBJ2-7; 11 nucleotides align to TRBD2. The CDR3 has 15 residues. V gave up 4 bases and J gave up 2 bases; unmatched junction bases: 5. Per germline, CDR1 SGHNT and CDR2 YYREEE (reference sequence). CDR3 amino acids: CASSVGLAVTYEQYF. In DNA, the CDR3 is TGTGCCAGCAGCGTGGGACTAGCGGTTACCTACGAGCAGTACTTC.

The chain combines TRBV11-2 with TRBJ2-7; 10 bases are a match to TRBD1. Unmatched junction bases numbered 4, after V lost 8 bases and J lost 6 bases. CDR3 length: 12 residues. CDR1 is SGHAT and CDR2 is FQNNGV in the germline V gene. This chain's CDR3 is CASSGTGVEQYF. CDR3 nucleotide sequence: TGTGCCAGCTCCGGGACAGGGGTCGAGCAGTACTTC.

V is TRBV18 and J is TRBJ2-1; 8 nucleotides agree with TRBD2. The V gene's germline CDR1 is KGHSH and CDR2 LQKENI. V shed 3 bases and J 7 bases; nucleotides not matched to a gene: 8. The CDR3 length is 15 residues. The CDR3 sequence is CASSPREGRVNEQFF. Here the CDR3 DNA reads TGTGCCAGCTCACCCCGGGAGGGCCGGGTAAATGAGCAGTTCTTC.

The chain has TRBV11-3 and TRBJ1-1, with TRBD1 as a possible D gene (5 bases). The CDR3 runs to 15 residues. V was trimmed by 1 base and J by 1 base, leaving 10 bases between them. Germline-derived CDR1 and CDR2 are SGHNT and YENEEA. This CDR3 reads CASSLGGAGNTEAFF. As DNA, the CDR3 is TGTGCCAGCAGCTTAGGCGGGGCCGGGAACACTGAAGCTTTCTTT.

The V and J genes are TRBV15 and TRBJ1-3, with D tentatively TRBD1 (5 bases). Germline-derived CDR1 and CDR2 are LNHNV and YYDKDF (reference sequence). This CDR3 comprises 14 residues. The germline V and J ends were trimmed by 4 bases and 8 bases, with 15 bases remaining between them. CDR3 sequence reads: CATSNHKGWDTIYF. The CDR3 DNA reads as TGTGCCACCAGCAACCACAAGGGGTGGGACACCATATATTTT.

This clone was observed once. The chain links TRBV5-1 to TRBJ2-1; the match to TRBD2 covers 9 bases. The CDR3 loop spans 17 amino acids. Germline lookup yields CDR1 SGHRS and CDR2 YFSETQ. The V gene end was trimmed by 2 bases and the J gene end by 8 bases; junction bases not matched to a gene: 14. CDR3 region: CASSFGPGTSITHEQFF. DNA for the CDR3: TGCGCCAGCAGCTTCGGCCCTGGGACTAGCATTACCCATGAGCAGTTCTTC.